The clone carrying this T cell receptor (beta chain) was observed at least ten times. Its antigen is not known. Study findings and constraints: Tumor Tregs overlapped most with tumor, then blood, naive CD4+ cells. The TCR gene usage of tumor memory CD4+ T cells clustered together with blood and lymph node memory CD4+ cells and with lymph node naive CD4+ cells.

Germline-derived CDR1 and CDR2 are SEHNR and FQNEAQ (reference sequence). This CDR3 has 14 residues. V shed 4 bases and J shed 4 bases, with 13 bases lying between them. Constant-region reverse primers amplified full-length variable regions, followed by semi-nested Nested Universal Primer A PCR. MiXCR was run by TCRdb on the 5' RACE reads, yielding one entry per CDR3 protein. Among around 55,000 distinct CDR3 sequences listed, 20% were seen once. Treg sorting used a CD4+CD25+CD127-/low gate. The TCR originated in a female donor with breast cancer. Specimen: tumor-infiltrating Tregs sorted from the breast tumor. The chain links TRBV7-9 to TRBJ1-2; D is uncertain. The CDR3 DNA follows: TGTGCCAGCAGCTCGGAGACACCGGCCTATGGCTACACCTTC. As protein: CASSSETPAYGYTF.